The 19 T cell receptor beta chains given below trace back to one sample, sequenced in a study of T cells in Graves' hyperthyroidism and ophthalmopathy. It was RNA transcripts that yielded the amplified TCR beta CDR3 regions. The study used the HTBI primer set for a first-round RT-PCR of the TCR CDR3. In TCRdb, the multiplex PCR reads were re-called with MiXCR into one record per CDR3 protein. The repertoire includes roughly 840,000 distinct CDR3 sequences, about 38% of them detected once, and 8.9% sits in the top ten. Sequenced material: blood. These receptor sequences come from a man aged 18 to 29 with Graves' hyperthyroidism.

In its sample, this clonotype was seen a few times. The V call is TRBV20-1, the J call TRBJ2-7; 14 bases line up with TRBD2. Trimming took 1 base from V and 2 from J; bases not matched to a gene: 4. The V gene's germline CDR1 is DFQATT and CDR2 SNEGSKA (reference sequence). The CDR3 has 16 residues. CDR3 DNA sequence: TGCAGTGCTAGAGCGGGACTAGCGGGAGAGGCCTACGAGCAGTACTTC. Translated, it gives CSARAGLAGEAYEQYF.

The chain is built from TRBV7-3 and TRBJ1-1; tentatively, D is TRBD1 (5 bases). Germline V gives CDR1 SGHTA, CDR2 FQGTGA. The germline V and J ends were trimmed by 10 bases and 1 base, with 13 bases remaining between them. The CDR3 spans 13 residues. CDR3 sequence: CATAAGRNTEAFF. DNA for the CDR3: TGTGCCACCGCCGCGGGGCGGAACACTGAAGCTTTCTTT.

Points on this clonotype: A much larger clone lies one base from this, so it may be a read error. The CDR3 DNA sequence: TGCAGCGCCCAGGTCCGAGATACCTACGAGCAGTGCTTC. As protein: CSAQVRDTYEQCF. The V and J genes are TRBV29-1 and TRBJ2-7, with unresolved D. The CDR3 has 13 amino acids. CDR1 is SQVTM and CDR2 is ANQGSEA in the germline V gene.

This chain links TRBV5-1 with TRBJ2-7, with 7 bases fitting TRBD2. The trim removed 3 bases at V and 5 bases at J, leaving 14 bases unmatched. Germline-derived CDR1 and CDR2 are SGHRS and YFSETQ. This CDR3 contains 16 residues. CDR3 region: CASSSTPLAVPDEQYF. CDR3 coding DNA: TGCGCCAGCAGCTCCACTCCTCTAGCGGTTCCCGACGAGCAGTACTTC.

This clonotype occurred a few times. The chain is built from TRBV7-9 and TRBJ1-2; D unclear. This CDR3 region has 13 residues. The V and J ends lost 0 bases and 4 bases respectively, with 6 bases between them. CDR1 is SEHNR, CDR2 FQNEAQ, per germline (reference sequence). The CDR3 coding sequence is TGTGCCAGCAGCTTAGCCCTGAGCTATGGCTACACCTTC. Its protein is CASSLALSYGYTF.

This clonotype came up a few times. V and J are TRBV4-3 and TRBJ2-7; D remains ambiguous. Trimming shortened V by 0 bases and J by 6 bases, and 9 bases separated the two germline ends. There are 13 residues in the CDR3. Germline CDR1 is LGHNA and CDR2 is YSLEER. CDR3 region: CASSQEDGFEQYF. The CDR3 DNA sequence: TGCGCCAGCAGCCAAGAGGATGGGTTCGAGCAGTACTTC.

In this sample, this clonotype turned up a few times. The genes are TRBV9 and TRBJ2-7; TRBD2 aligns across 9 bases. Unmatched junction bases numbered 16, after V lost 5 bases and J lost 1 base. The germline CDR1 and CDR2 sequences are SGDLS and YYNGEE. The CDR3 is 18 amino acids. CDR3 DNA sequence: TGTGCCAGCAGTCCACCTCCGGGACTAGCAGATAAGTCCTACGAGCAGTACTTC. It encodes CASSPPPGLADKSYEQYF.

This clonotype was observed a single time. Sequence at one end of the junction differs from germline and may be a read error. V and J are TRBV4-2 and TRBJ2-7; 7 bases align to TRBD2. This CDR3 contains 14 residues. CDR1 is LGHNA, CDR2 YNFKEQ, per germline. CDR3 residues: CASTQGGRLAEQYF. DNA for the CDR3: TGTGCCAGCACCCAAGGCGGGAGATTGGCCGAGCAGTACTTC.

This clonotype was counted once. The genes are TRBV10-1 and TRBJ2-7; D is possibly TRBD2 (6 bases). Germline V gene sequence: CDR1 WNHNN, CDR2 SYGVQD (reference sequence). The CDR3 consists of 15 residues. V was cut by 0 bases and J by 0 bases, with 9 bases left in between. The CDR3 DNA sequence: TGCGCCAGCAGTGAGTCAGGAGGGGCCTCCTACGAGCAGTACTTC. Its protein is CASSESGGASYEQYF.

This clonotype was seen at least ten times. The chain couples TRBV20-1 to TRBJ2-7; D call uncertain. The CDR3 is 13 residues long. Deletions cut 1 base from V and 5 bases from J, with 12 bases between. Per the germline V gene, CDR1 is DFQATT and CDR2 is SNEGSKA (reference sequence). CDR3 residues: CSARGLVVNEQYF. The CDR3 region has the DNA TGCAGTGCTAGAGGGCTAGTTGTGAACGAGCAGTACTTC.

In its sample, this clonotype was seen many times. The V and J genes are TRBV9 and TRBJ2-7; TRBD1 agrees at 10 bases. The CDR3 contains 13 residues. Germline trimming cut 6 bases from V and 4 bases from J; bases unmatched to any gene: 4. The germline V gene has CDR1 SGDLS and CDR2 YYNGEE. The CDR3 is CASTRDRGYEQYF. The CDR3 nucleotides read TGTGCCAGCACCCGGGACAGGGGTTACGAGCAGTACTTC.

The chain employs TRBV5-4 and TRBJ1-2, with unresolved D. The CDR3 spans 10 residues. V lost 7 bases to trimming and J lost 8 bases, with 9 bases between them. The V gene's germline CDR1 is SGHNT and CDR2 YYREEE (reference sequence). CDR3 residues: CASSPMGYTF. In DNA form, the CDR3 reads TGTGCCAGCTCCCCGATGGGCTACACCTTC.

This clonotype was seen repeatedly, ten times or more. The CDR3 DNA is TGTGCCAGCAGCTTACGCTACAGGGAGTTGGATGGCTACACCTTC. Encoded protein: CASSLRYRELDGYTF. The chain carries TRBV13 and TRBJ1-2; D may be TRBD1 (6 bases). The CDR3 is 15 residues long. Per the germline V gene, CDR1 is PRHDT and CDR2 is FYEKMQ (reference sequence). V was cut by 2 bases and J by 6 bases, with 16 bases left in between.

The genes are TRBV6-6 and TRBJ1-3, with 7 nucleotides matching TRBD1. Germline CDR1 and CDR2: MNHNY and SVGAGI (reference sequence). J gave up 0 bases and V 6 bases, and 5 bases lay outside the gene matches. The CDR3 is made up of 15 amino acids. The CDR3, as DNA: TGTGCCAGCAGGAAACAGGGGACCTCTGGAAACACCATATATTTT. This gives the protein CASRKQGTSGNTIYF.

On this clonotype: No conserved phenylalanine or tryptophan is present at the end of the CDR3, so a read error is the likely explanation. The chain has TRBV10-3 and TRBJ1-1; the D gene is possibly TRBD1 (6 bases). V lost 3 bases and J lost 4, with 18 bases in between. The CDR3 length is 16 residues. From germline, CDR1 is ENHRY and CDR2 SYGVKD. The CDR3 is CAISERQGIGSTEAFL. The CDR3 nucleotides are TGTGCCATCAGTGAACGGCAGGGGATTGGGAGCACTGAAGCTTTCCTT.

Points on this clonotype: This CDR3 is missing its conserved last phenylalanine or tryptophan, likely due to a read error. This chain connects TRBV7-9 to TRBJ1-4; 9 nucleotides align to TRBD1. This CDR3 region has 18 residues. CDR1 and CDR2 (germline): SEHNR, FQNEAQ (reference sequence). Trimming at V came to 5 bases and at J to 2 bases, leaving 12 bases not matched to a gene. The CDR3 here is CASSTDRGSRGTNEKLFL. The CDR3 DNA follows: TGTGCCAGCAGCACAGACAGGGGGTCTCGGGGTACTAATGAAAAACTGTTTTTA.

This chain joins TRBV29-1 and TRBJ1-6, with 7 positions matching TRBD1. Germline trimming cut 6 bases from V and 9 bases from J; bases unmatched to any gene: 5. The CDR3 runs 12 residues. Per the germline V gene, CDR1 is SQVTM and CDR2 is ANQGSEA. DNA of the CDR3: TGCAGCGTAGGACGACAGGGTTCACCCCTCCACTTT. Translating it yields CSVGRQGSPLHF.

The rearrangement joins TRBV15 to TRBJ1-6; the D is unclear. V lost 0 bases and J lost 13, with 10 bases in between. Looked up from germline, CDR1 is LNHNV and CDR2 is YYDKDF (reference sequence). The CDR3 has 13 residues. The CDR3 region has the DNA TGTGCCACCAGCAGAGATAACGGTCAGCCCCTCCACTTT. Translation: CATSRDNGQPLHF.

The chain has TRBV20-1 and TRBJ2-5; 10 bases are a match to TRBD2. Germline assignment: CDR1 DFQATT and CDR2 SNEGSKA (reference sequence). The CDR3 length is 13 residues. CDR3: CSGERGGGETQYF. In nucleotides, the CDR3 is TGCAGCGGGGAGCGGGGGGGCGGAGAGACCCAGTACTTC.